This passage covers 10 T cell receptor beta chains from one sample sequenced in a study of shared clonotypes between healthy human individuals. Sequencing used immunoSEQ multiplex PCR; TCRdb keeps in-frame clones, though not all of them. The sample contains about 1 million clones, around 74% of which appear only once. The sequenced sample consisted of memory CD4+ T cells sorted from blood. The subset was: CD45RA-negative fraction. The receptors were gathered from a man between 18 and 29 years old in good health.

The rearrangement joins TRBV7-9 to TRBJ1-1; D unclear. Germline assignment: CDR1 SEHNR and CDR2 FQNEAQ (reference sequence). This CDR3 spans 13 amino acids. V shed 5 bases and J shed 5 bases, with 12 bases lying between them. The CDR3 spells CASSLHGGTEAFF. DNA of the CDR3: TGTGCCAGCAGCCTCCATGGTGGGACTGAAGCTTTCTTT.

The chain joins TRBV5-6 to TRBJ2-6, with 7 bases that match TRBD1. V dropped 4 bases and J dropped 1; count of bases not matched to a gene: 8. CDR3 length: 17 residues. Germline CDR1 is SGHDT and CDR2 is YYEEEE. The CDR3 sequence: CASSPGQKLSGANVLTF. The CDR3, as DNA: TGTGCCAGCAGCCCGGGACAGAAACTTTCTGGGGCCAACGTCCTGACTTTC.

This chain connects TRBV7-9 to TRBJ2-5; TRBD1 matches 7 bases. This CDR3 is built from 15 residues. After removal of 5 bases from V and 4 bases from J, the junction contained 10 bases not matched to a gene. The germline V gene has CDR1 SEHNR and CDR2 FQNEAQ (reference sequence). The CDR3 DNA follows: TGTGCCAGCAGCCGTCCCGGGACAGTGTTAGAGACCCAGTACTTC. Protein product: CASSRPGTVLETQYF.

The V and J genes are TRBV28 and TRBJ2-3; 8 nucleotides align to TRBD2. This CDR3 region has 14 residues. Per the germline V gene, CDR1 is MDHEN and CDR2 is SYDVKM. J gave up 5 bases and V 4 bases, and 5 bases lay outside the gene matches. The CDR3 protein is CASSYPAGVDTQYF. CDR3 coding DNA: TGTGCCAGCAGTTACCCAGCGGGGGTAGATACGCAGTATTTT.

This clone has only one observation. V gene TRBV6-5 combines with J gene TRBJ2-7; 8 nucleotides agree with TRBD2. The CDR3 totals 15 residues. V was clipped by 2 bases and J by 2 bases; unmatched bases: 5. Germline V gene data show CDR1 as MNHEY and CDR2 as SVGAGI. CDR3 DNA: TGTGCCAGCAGTTACGTGGCGGGGGGAACCTACGAGCAGTACTTC. Its translation: CASSYVAGGTYEQYF.

This clone has a single count. The V and J genes are TRBV28 and TRBJ2-7, with D perhaps matching TRBD2 (7 bases). Germline values: CDR1 MDHEN, CDR2 SYDVKM. The CDR3 length is 15 residues. V dropped 9 bases and J dropped 4 bases, with 22 bases sitting between them. In DNA form, the CDR3 reads TGTGCCAGTCCTCCTGCTGGGGGGGGCGAGTACGAGCAGTACTTC. Its translation is CASPPAGGGEYEQYF. The entire variable domain, with the rest obtained from reference TRBV28 and TRBJ2-7, is as follows: DVKVTQSSRYLVKRTGEKVFLECVQDMDHENMFWYRQDPGLGLRLIYFSYDVKMKEKGDIPEGYSVSREKKERFSLILESASTNQTSMYLCASPPAGGGEYEQYFGPGTRLTVT.

The DNA of the CDR3 is TGTGCCAGCAGCCGATGGGGACAGGTGTTCACCGGGGAGCTGTTTTTT. Translated, it gives CASSRWGQVFTGELFF. This chain connects TRBV7-2 to TRBJ2-2; 8 bases fit TRBD1. The V gene end was trimmed by 5 bases and the J gene end by 4 bases; junction bases not matched to a gene: 9. The V gene's germline CDR1 is SGHTA and CDR2 FQGNSA. This CDR3 spans 16 amino acids.

The chain is built from TRBV19 and TRBJ1-5; no clear D. CDR1 is LNHDA and CDR2 is SQIVND in the germline V gene (reference sequence). V shed 5 bases and J shed 0 bases, with 8 bases lying between them. The CDR3 runs 14 residues. CDR3 residues: CASSLPISNQPQHF. The CDR3 region has the DNA TGTGCCAGTAGTCTTCCCATTAGCAATCAGCCCCAGCATTTT.

The V call is TRBV5-1, the J call TRBJ2-3, with 10 bases identical to TRBD1. Germline CDR1 and CDR2: SGHRS and YFSETQ. The CDR3 is 16 amino acids. With V trimmed by 0 bases and J by 0 bases, 1 base remained unmatched. CDR3 region: CASSLGTGGSTDTQYF. The CDR3 nucleotides are TGCGCCAGCAGCTTGGGGACAGGGGGTAGCACAGATACGCAGTATTTT.

The chain links TRBV5-4 to TRBJ2-2; no firm D call. This CDR3 has 15 residues. CDR1 SGHNT and CDR2 YYREEE come from the germline V gene (reference sequence). Trimming removed 4 bases at V and 0 bases at J, with 10 bases between. The DNA of the CDR3 is TGTGCCAGCAGCCTACACGGGCCGAACACCGGGGAGCTGTTTTTT. Its translation: CASSLHGPNTGELFF.